These 16 T cell receptor beta chains were sequenced from one sample in a study of blood T cell repertoires in COVID-19. Clones were sequenced by immunoSEQ multiplex PCR, and TCRdb holds only the in-frame ones, with some missing. The table includes about 160,000 clones, 81% detected once. The sample comprised PBMCs or T cells enriched from blood (not recorded which). The receptors derive from a woman aged 40 to 50 with acute COVID-19.

The CDR3 loop reads CASFRRSAVDSPLHF. In nucleotides, the CDR3 is TGTGCCAGCTTTCGCAGGTCGGCAGTTGATTCACCCCTCCACTTT. This chain links TRBV2 with TRBJ1-6; D call uncertain. The V gene's germline CDR1 is SNHLY and CDR2 FYNNEI. V gave up 8 bases and J gave up 8 bases, with 19 bases separating them. This CDR3 has 15 residues. The variable domain in full, completed from reference TRBV2 and TRBJ1-6, reads EPEVTQTPSHQVTQMGQEVILRCVPISNHLYFYWYRQILGQKVEFLVSFYNNEISEKSEIFDDQFSVERPDGSNFTLKIRSTKLEDSAMYFCASFRRSAVDSPLHFGNGTRLTVT.

The chain joins TRBV29-1 to TRBJ2-5, with D possibly matching TRBD1 (6 bases). The germline V gene has CDR1 SQVTM and CDR2 ANQGSEA. CDR3 length equals 12 residues. Trimming took 5 bases from V and 5 from J, leaving 12 bases between them. CDR3 in DNA: TGCAGCGTTCCAGGGGTTAGCGAGACCCAGTACTTC. The encoded protein is CSVPGVSETQYF.

This clone has only a few counts. This sequence joins TRBV4-1 and TRBJ2-3; 7 bases agree with TRBD2. The CDR3 is made up of 14 amino acids. V trimming: 0 bases; J trimming: 12 bases; junction bases outside the gene matches: 9. Germline assignment: CDR1 MGHRA and CDR2 YSYEKL. CDR3 region: CASSQDVGGGRQYF. CDR3 in DNA: TGCGCCAGCAGCCAAGATGTCGGCGGCGGGAGACAGTATTTT.

The chain joins TRBV21-1 to TRBJ2-7; TRBD1, as called in the table, went unchecked against the DNA. TRBV21-1 represents a pseudogene. CDR3 size: 14 residues. This CDR3 reads CASSKRDKSYEQYV. The CDR3 DNA reads as TGTGCCAGCAGCAAAAGGGACAAATCCTACGAGCAGTACGTC.

This chain joins TRBV4-2 and TRBJ1-5, with a tentative D call TRBD1 (6 bases). CDR1 and CDR2 from the germline V gene are LGHNA and YNFKEQ. The CDR3 loop spans 16 amino acids. Trimming took off 0 bases at V and 6 bases at J, with 15 bases between the two ends. CDR3 sequence: CASSQDPRGGFQPQHF. The CDR3, as DNA: TGTGCCAGCAGCCAAGATCCCAGGGGCGGGTTTCAGCCCCAGCATTTT.

Notes on this clone: The sample has other DNA sequences that encode this CDR3 too. This chain connects TRBV6-5 to TRBJ1-1; a possible D gene is TRBD1 (5 bases). Germline-derived CDR1 and CDR2 are MNHEY and SVGAGI. There are 14 residues in the CDR3. The V gene lost 4 bases and the J gene lost 1 base, with 10 bases spanning the gap. The CDR3: CASSLSGGNTEAFF. As DNA, the CDR3 is TGTGCCAGCAGTTTATCGGGGGGGAACACTGAAGCTTTCTTT.

The chain uses TRBV24-1 and TRBJ2-7; D is possibly TRBD2 (6 bases). Germline V gene sequence: CDR1 KGHDR, CDR2 SFDVKD. CDR3 size: 14 residues. Trimming shortened V by 7 bases and J by 1 base, and 13 bases separated the two germline ends. CDR3 DNA: TGTGCCACCAGGGAGACTAGTCGGTCCTACGAGCAGTACGTC. It codes for CATRETSRSYEQYV.

This clone was observed a few times. The chain employs TRBV12-3 or TRBV12-4 and TRBJ1-1; no reliable D call. This CDR3 spans 12 amino acids. V lost 3 bases and J 7 bases, leaving 9 bases between the germline ends. DNA of the CDR3: TGTGCCAGCAGTTTCGGTGAGCTTGAAGCTTTCTTT. This translates into CASSFGELEAFF.

This clone has just a few counts. This sequence joins TRBV5-1 and TRBJ2-1; TRBD2 matches at 8 bases. Germline V CDR1 and CDR2: SGHRS, YFSETQ. The CDR3 runs to 15 residues. The V and J ends lost 2 bases and 8 bases, in that order; junction bases with no gene match: 9. This CDR3 reads CASSLSSGRGDEQFF. CDR3 DNA sequence: TGCGCCAGCAGCTTATCAAGCGGGAGAGGAGATGAGCAGTTCTTC.

A single count supports this clone. V gene TRBV6-5 combines with J gene TRBJ2-3; D is possibly TRBD2 (5 bases). The V and J ends lost 5 bases and 5 bases respectively, with 11 bases between them. From germline, CDR1 is MNHEY and CDR2 SVGAGI. The CDR3 covers 13 residues. In DNA form, the CDR3 reads TGTGCCAGCAGTAAACCACGGGGAGATACGCAGTATTTT. The encoded protein is CASSKPRGDTQYF.

This sequence joins TRBV10-2 and TRBJ1-1; D is uncertain. The germline V gene has CDR1 WSHSY and CDR2 SAAADI. V dropped 5 bases and J dropped 1 base, with 5 bases sitting between them. This CDR3 is built from 12 residues. DNA for the CDR3: TGCGCCAGCAGTTTCTCGAACACTGAAGCTTTCTTT. This encodes CASSFSNTEAFF.

The chain is built from TRBV7-2 and TRBJ2-3; 7 positions match TRBD2. The junction had 10 bases not matched to a gene; V was cut back by 5 bases and J by 2 bases. The CDR3 is made up of 16 amino acids. CDR1 and CDR2 from the germline V gene are SGHTA and FQGNSA. The CDR3 nucleotides read TGTGCCAGCAGCCCCCCCGGAGCGGGACCCACAGATACGCAGTATTTT. The encoded protein is CASSPPGAGPTDTQYF. Using reference TRBV7-2 and TRBJ2-3 for the parts outside the CDR3, the full variable domain is GAGVSQSPSNKVTEKGKDVELRCDPISGHTALYWYRQSLGQGLEFLIYFQGNSAPDKSGLPSDRFSAERTGGSVSTLTIQRTQQEDSAVYLCASSPPGAGPTDTQYFGPGTRLTVL.

Written as DNA, the CDR3 is TGTGCCTGGAGTGACAGATTTAACTATGGCTACACCTTC. As protein: CAWSDRFNYGYTF. The chain carries TRBV30 and TRBJ1-2; D is uncertain. Germline CDR1 reads GTSNPN; CDR2 reads SVGIG (reference sequence). CDR3 size: 13 residues. V dropped 1 base and J dropped 1 base, with 7 bases sitting between them.

V usage is TRBV4-2 and J usage is TRBJ2-3; 10 positions agree with TRBD2. The CDR3 loop spans 18 amino acids. Germline V CDR1 and CDR2: LGHNA, YNFKEQ. The V segment lost 2 bases and the J segment 1 base; nucleotides outside the gene matches: 9. The CDR3 DNA follows: TGTGCCAGCAGCCAAACGGCTAGCGGGAGTGTTCGCACAGATACGCAGTATTTT. Translated: CASSQTASGSVRTDTQYF.

Note on this clone: The CDR3 end shows no conserved phenylalanine or tryptophan, and so a read error is likely. It is unclear where the CDR3 begins or ends on the DNA, so no DNA is shown, and the CDR3 is as TCRdb lists it. The chain combines TRBV11-2 with TRBJ2-3; TRBD2 is the table's D call and was not checked against the DNA. Including both end residues, the CDR3 is 12 amino acids long. Germline V gene sequence: CDR1 SGHAT, CDR2 FQNNGV. The CDR3 here is CASSLDSGRAGI.

Remarks on this clone: At one boundary the junction diverges from the germline segment, which might be a read error. The chain couples TRBV6-5 to TRBJ1-5, with D uncertain. The germline gives CDR1 MNHEY, CDR2 SVGAGI. The CDR3 is made up of 13 amino acids. This CDR3 is CASRLDSNQPQHF. The CDR3 nucleotides read TGTGCCAGCAGGCTAGATTCCAATCAACCCCAGCATTTT.